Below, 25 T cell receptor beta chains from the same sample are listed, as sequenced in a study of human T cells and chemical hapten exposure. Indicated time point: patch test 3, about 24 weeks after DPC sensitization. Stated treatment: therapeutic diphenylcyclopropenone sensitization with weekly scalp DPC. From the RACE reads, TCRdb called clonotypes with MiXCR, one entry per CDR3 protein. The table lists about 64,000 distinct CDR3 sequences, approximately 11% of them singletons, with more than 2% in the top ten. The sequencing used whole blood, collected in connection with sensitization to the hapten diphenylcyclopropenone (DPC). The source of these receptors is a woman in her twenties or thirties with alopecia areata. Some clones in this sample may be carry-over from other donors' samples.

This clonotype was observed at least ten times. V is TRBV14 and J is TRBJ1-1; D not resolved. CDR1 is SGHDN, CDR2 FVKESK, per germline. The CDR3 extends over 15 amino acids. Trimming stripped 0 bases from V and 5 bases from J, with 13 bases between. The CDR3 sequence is CASSQDGPFPTEAFF. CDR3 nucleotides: TGTGCCAGCAGCCAAGATGGTCCGTTTCCAACTGAAGCTTTCTTT.

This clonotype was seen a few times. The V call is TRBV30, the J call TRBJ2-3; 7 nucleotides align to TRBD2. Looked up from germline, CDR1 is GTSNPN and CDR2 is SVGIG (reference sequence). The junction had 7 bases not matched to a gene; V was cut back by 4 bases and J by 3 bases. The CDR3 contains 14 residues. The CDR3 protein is CAWIGGSGTDTQYF. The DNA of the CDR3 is TGTGCCTGGATTGGCGGGAGTGGAACAGATACGCAGTATTTT.

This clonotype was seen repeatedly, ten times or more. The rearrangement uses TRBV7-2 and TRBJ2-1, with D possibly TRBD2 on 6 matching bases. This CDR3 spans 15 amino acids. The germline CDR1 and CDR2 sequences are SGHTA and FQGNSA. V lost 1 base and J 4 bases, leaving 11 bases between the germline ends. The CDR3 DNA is TGTGCCAGCAGCTTAGATTCGGGGGAATACAATGAGCAGTTCTTC. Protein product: CASSLDSGEYNEQFF.

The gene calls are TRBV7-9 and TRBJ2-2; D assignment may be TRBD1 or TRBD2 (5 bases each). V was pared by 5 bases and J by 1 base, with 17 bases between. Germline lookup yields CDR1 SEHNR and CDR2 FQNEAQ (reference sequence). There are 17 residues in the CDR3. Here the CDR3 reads CASSTPGPSENTGELFF. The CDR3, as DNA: TGTGCCAGCAGCACTCCGGGACCCTCTGAGAACACCGGGGAGCTGTTTTTT. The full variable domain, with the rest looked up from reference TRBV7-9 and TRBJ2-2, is DTGVSQNPRHKITKRGQNVTFRCDPISEHNRLYWYRQTLGQGPEFLTYFQNEAQLEKSRLLSDRFSAERPKGSFSTLEIQRTEQGDSAMYLCASSTPGPSENTGELFFGEGSRLTVL.

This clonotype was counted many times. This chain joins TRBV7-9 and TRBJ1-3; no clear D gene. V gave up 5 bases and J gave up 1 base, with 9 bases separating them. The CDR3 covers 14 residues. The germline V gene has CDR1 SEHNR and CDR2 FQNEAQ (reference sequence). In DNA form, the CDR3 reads TGTGCCAGCAGCCCTTCTCAGTCTGGAAACACCATATATTTT. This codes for CASSPSQSGNTIYF.

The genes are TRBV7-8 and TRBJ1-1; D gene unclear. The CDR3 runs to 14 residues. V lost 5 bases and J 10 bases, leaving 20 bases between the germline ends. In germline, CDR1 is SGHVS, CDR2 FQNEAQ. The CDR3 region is CASSPPPPGEGAFF. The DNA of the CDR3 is TGTGCCAGCAGCCCCCCCCCGCCCGGGGAGGGAGCTTTCTTT.

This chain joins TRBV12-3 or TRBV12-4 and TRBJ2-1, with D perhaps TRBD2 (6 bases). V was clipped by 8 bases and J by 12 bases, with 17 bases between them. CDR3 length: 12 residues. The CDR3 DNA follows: TGTGCCAGCGCACCAAAGCGGAGGGGGCAGTTCTTC. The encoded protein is CASAPKRRGQFF.

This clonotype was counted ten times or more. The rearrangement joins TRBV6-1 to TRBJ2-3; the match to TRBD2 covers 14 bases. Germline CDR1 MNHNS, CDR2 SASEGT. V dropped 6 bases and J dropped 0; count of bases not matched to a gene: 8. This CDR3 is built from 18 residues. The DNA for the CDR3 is TGTGCCAGCAGCCTCGGACTAGCGGGGGGTTCGAGCACAGATACGCAGTATTTT. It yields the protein CASSLGLAGGSSTDTQYF.

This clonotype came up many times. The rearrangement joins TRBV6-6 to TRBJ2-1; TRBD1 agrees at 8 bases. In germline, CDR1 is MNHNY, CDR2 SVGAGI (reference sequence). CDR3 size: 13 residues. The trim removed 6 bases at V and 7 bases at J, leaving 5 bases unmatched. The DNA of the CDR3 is TGTGCCAGCAGGGACAGGGTAATAAATGAGCAGTTCTTC. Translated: CASRDRVINEQFF.

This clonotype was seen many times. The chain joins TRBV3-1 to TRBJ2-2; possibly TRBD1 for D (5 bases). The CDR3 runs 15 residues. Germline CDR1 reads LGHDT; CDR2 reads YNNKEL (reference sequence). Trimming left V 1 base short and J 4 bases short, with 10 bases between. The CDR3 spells CASSQVGAGTGELFF. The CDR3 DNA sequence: TGTGCCAGCAGCCAAGTAGGGGCAGGCACCGGGGAGCTGTTTTTT.

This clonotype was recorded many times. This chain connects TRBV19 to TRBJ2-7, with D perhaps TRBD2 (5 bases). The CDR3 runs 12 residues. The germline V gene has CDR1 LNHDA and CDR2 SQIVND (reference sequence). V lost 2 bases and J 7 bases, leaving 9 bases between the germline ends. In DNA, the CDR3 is TGTGCCAGTAGTATAACCGGGGTAGAGCAGTACTTC. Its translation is CASSITGVEQYF.

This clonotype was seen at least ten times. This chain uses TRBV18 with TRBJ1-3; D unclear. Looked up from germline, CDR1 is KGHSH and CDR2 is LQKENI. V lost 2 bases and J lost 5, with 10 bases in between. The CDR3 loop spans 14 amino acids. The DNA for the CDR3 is TGTGCCAGCTCACCAGAGGGTCATCGAAACACCATATATTTT. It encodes CASSPEGHRNTIYF.

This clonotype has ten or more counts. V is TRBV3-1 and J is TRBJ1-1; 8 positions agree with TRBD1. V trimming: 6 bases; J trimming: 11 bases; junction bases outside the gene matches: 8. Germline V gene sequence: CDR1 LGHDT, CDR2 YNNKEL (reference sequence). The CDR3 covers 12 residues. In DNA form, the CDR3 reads TGTGCCAGCAGGTATAGGACAGGGATGGCTTTCTTT. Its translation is CASRYRTGMAFF.

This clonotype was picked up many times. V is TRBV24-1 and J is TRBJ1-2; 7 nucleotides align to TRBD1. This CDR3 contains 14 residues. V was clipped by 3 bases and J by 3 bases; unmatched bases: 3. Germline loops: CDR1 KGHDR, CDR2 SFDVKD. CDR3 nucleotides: TGTGCCACCAGTGATAGACAGGGAGACTATGGCTACACCTTC. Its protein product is CATSDRQGDYGYTF.

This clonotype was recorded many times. The CDR3 reads CASSLSYGQGAFF. The DNA for the CDR3 is TGTGCCAGCAGTTTATCTTATGGACAGGGGGCCTTCTTC. The rearrangement uses TRBV12-3 or TRBV12-4 and TRBJ2-1, with 11 bases lining up with TRBD1. The CDR3 is 13 amino acids. V was clipped by 2 bases and J by 16 bases; unmatched bases: 7.

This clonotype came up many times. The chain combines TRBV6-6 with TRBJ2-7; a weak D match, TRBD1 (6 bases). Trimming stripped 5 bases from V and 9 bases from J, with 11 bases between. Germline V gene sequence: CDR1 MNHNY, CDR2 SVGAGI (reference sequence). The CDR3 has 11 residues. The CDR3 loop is CASSTDSWQYF. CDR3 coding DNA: TGTGCCAGCAGTACGGACAGTTGGCAGTACTTC.

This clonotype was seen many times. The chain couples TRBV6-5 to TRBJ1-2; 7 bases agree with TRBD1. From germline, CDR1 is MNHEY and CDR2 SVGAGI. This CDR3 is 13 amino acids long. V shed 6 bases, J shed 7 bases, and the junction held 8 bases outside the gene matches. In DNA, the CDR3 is TGTGCCAGCAGAACCCGACAGGGACGTGGCTACACCTTC. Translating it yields CASRTRQGRGYTF.

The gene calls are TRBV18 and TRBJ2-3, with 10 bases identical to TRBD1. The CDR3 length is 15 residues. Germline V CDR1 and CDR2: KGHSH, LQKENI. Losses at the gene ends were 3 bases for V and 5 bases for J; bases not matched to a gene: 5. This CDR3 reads CASSPGQGVVDTQYF. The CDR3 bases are TGTGCCAGCTCACCCGGACAGGGGGTGGTAGATACGCAGTATTTT.

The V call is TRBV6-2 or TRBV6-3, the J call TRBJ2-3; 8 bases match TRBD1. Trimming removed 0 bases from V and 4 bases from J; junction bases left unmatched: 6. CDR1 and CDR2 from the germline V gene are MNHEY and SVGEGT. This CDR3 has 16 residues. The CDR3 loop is CASSYSTGGTADTQYF. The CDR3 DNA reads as TGTGCCAGCAGTTACTCCACAGGGGGTACCGCAGATACGCAGTATTTT.

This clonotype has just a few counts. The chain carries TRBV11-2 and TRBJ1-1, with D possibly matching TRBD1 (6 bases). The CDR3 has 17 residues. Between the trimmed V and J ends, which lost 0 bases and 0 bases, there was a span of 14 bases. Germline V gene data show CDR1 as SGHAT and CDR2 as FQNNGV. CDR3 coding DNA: TGTGCCAGCAGCTTAGATCGGAGGGGGACAATGAACACTGAAGCTTTCTTT. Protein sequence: CASSLDRRGTMNTEAFF.

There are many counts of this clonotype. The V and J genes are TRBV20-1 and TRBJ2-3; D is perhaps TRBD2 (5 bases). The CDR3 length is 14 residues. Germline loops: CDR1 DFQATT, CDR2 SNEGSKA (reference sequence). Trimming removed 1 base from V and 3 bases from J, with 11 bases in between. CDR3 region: CSARGARGTDTQYF. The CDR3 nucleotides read TGCAGTGCTAGAGGAGCGAGAGGGACAGATACGCAGTATTTT.

The CDR3 nucleotides are TGTGCCAGCTCACCAACGGGGTCACGTTTCGGAAATCAGCCCCAGCATTTT. Translation gives CASSPTGSRFGNQPQHF. This chain links TRBV18 with TRBJ1-5; D is undetermined. Germline V lookup: CDR1 KGHSH, CDR2 LQKENI. This CDR3 contains 17 residues. V gave up 2 bases and J gave up 4 bases, with 18 bases separating them. Combining the CDR3 with reference TRBV18 and TRBJ1-5 gives the whole variable domain NAGVMQNPRHLVRRRGQEARLRCSPMKGHSHVYWYRQLPEEGLKFMVYLQKENIIDESGMPKERFSAEFPKEGPSILRIQQVVRGDSAAYFCASSPTGSRFGNQPQHFGDGTRLSIL.

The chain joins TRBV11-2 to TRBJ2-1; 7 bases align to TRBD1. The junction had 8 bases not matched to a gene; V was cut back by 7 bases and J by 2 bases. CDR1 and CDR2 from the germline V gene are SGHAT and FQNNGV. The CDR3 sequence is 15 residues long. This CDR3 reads CASMRDRETYNEQFF. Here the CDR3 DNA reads TGTGCCAGCATGCGAGACAGGGAAACCTACAATGAGCAGTTCTTC. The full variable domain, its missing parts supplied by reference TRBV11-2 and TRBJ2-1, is EAGVAQSPRYKIIEKRQSVAFWCNPISGHATLYWYQQILGQGPKLLIQFQNNGVVDDSQLPKDRFSAERLKGVDSTLKIQPAKLEDSAVYLCASMRDRETYNEQFFGPGTRLTVL.

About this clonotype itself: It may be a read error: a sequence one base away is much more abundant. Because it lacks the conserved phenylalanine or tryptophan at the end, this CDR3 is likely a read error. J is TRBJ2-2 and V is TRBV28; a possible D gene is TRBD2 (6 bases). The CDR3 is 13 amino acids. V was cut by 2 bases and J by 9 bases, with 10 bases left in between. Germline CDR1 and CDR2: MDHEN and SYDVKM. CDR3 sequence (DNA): TGTGCCAGCAGTTTAGGAGGGCCCCGGGAGCTGTTTTCT. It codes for CASSLGGPRELFS.

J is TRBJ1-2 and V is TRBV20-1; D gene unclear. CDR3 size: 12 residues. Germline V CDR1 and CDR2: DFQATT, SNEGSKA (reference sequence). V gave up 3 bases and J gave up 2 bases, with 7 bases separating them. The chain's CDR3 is CSASRRNYGYTF. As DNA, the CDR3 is TGCAGTGCTAGTCGCCGAAACTATGGCTACACCTTC.